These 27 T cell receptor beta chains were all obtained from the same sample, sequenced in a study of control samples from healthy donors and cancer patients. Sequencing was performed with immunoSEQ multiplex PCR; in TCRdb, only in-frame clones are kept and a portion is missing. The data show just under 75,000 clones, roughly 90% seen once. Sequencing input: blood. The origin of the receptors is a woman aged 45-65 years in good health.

CDR3 DNA: TGTGCCAGCAGTTTACCCGCCGACAGGGGGTTCCAAGAGACCCAGTACTTC. This encodes CASSLPADRGFQETQYF. The rearrangement links TRBV28 to TRBJ2-5, with 9 bases aligning to TRBD1. Per the germline V gene, CDR1 is MDHEN and CDR2 is SYDVKM. The CDR3 consists of 17 residues. V dropped 2 bases and J dropped 1; count of bases not matched to a gene: 8.

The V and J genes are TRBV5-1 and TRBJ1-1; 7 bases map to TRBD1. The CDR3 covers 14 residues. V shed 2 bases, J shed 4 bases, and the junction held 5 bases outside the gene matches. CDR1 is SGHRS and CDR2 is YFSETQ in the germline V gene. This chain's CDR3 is CASSLYQGGTEAFF. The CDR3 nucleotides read TGCGCCAGCAGCTTATACCAGGGGGGCACTGAAGCTTTCTTT.

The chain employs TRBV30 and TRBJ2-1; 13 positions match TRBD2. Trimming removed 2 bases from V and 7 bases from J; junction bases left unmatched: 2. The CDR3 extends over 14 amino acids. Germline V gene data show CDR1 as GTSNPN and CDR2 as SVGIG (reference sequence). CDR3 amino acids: CAWSRTSGSNEQFF. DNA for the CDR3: TGTGCCTGGAGTAGGACTAGCGGGAGTAATGAGCAGTTCTTC.

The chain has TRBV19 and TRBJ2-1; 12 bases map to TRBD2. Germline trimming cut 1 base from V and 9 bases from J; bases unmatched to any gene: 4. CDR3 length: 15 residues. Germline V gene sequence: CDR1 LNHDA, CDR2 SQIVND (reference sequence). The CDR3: CASSIALAGGSEQFF. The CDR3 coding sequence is TGTGCCAGTAGTATAGCACTAGCGGGAGGAAGTGAGCAGTTCTTC.

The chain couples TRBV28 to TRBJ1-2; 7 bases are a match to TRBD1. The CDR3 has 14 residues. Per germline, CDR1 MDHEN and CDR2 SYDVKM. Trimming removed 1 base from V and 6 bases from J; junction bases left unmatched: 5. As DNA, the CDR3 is TGTGCCAGCAGTTTATTGACAGGGCTGGATGGCTACACCTTC. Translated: CASSLLTGLDGYTF.

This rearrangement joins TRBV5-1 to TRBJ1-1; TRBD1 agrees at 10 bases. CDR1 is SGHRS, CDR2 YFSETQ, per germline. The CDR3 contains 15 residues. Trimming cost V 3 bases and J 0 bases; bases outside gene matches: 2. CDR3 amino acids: CASSSGQGVNTEAFF. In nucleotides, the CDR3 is TGCGCCAGCAGCTCTGGACAGGGGGTGAACACTGAAGCTTTCTTT.

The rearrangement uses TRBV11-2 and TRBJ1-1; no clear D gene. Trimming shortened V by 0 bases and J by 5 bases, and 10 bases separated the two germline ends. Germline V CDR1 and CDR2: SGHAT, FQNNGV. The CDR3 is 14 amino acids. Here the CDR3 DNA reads TGTGCCAGCAGCTTAGAAGGTGCGGGAACTGAAGCTTTCTTT. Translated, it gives CASSLEGAGTEAFF.

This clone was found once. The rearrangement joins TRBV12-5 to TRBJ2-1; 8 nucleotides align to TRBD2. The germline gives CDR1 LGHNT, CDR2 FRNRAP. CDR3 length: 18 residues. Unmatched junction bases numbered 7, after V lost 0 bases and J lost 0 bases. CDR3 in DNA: TGTGCTAGTGGTTTGGTACTGACGAGCGGGAGCTCCTACAATGAGCAGTTCTTC. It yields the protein CASGLVLTSGSSYNEQFF.

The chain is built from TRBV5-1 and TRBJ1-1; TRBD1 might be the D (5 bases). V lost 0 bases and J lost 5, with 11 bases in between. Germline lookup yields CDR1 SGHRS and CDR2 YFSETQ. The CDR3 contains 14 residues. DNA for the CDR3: TGCGCCAGCAGCTTGGCCGGGGGTTTTACTGAAGCTTTCTTT. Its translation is CASSLAGGFTEAFF.

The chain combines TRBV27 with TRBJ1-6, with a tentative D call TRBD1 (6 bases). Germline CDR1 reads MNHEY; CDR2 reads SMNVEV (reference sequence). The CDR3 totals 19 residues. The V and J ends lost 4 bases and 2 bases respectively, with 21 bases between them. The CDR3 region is CASSSTGIPLKTYNSPLHF. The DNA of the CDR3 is TGTGCCAGCAGTTCAACAGGGATCCCTCTTAAGACCTATAATTCACCCCTCCACTTT.

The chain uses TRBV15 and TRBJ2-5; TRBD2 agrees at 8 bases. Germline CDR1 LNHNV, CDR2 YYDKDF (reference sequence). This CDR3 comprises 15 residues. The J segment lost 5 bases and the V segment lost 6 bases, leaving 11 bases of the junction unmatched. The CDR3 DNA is TGTGCCACCAGTAAGAGGCCGGGAGGGGAGGAGACCCAGTACTTC. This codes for CATSKRPGGEETQYF.

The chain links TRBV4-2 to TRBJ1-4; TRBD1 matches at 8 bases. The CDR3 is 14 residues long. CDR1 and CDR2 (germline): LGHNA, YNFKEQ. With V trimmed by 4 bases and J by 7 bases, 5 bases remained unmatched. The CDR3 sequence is CASSPGQEGEKLFF. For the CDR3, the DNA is TGTGCCAGCAGCCCGGGACAGGAAGGTGAAAAACTGTTTTTT.

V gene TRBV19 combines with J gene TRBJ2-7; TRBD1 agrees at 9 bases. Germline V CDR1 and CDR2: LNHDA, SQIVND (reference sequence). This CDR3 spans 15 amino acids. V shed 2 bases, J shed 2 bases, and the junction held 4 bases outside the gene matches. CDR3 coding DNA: TGTGCCAGTAGTATATCCGGGACAGGGCCCTACGAGCAGTACTTC. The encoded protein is CASSISGTGPYEQYF.

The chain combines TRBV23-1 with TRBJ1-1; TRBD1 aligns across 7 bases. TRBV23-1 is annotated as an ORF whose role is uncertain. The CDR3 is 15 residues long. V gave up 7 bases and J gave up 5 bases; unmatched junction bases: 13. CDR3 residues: CASNICRQGFTEAFF. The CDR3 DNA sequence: TGCGCCAGCAATATCTGTAGACAGGGCTTTACTGAAGCTTTCTTT.

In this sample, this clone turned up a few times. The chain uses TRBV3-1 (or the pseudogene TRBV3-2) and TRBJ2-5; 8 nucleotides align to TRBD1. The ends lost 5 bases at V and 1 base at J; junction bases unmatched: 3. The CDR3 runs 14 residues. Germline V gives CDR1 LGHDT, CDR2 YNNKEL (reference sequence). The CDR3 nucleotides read TGTGCCAGCAGCTACAGGGGGGCCCAAGAGACCCAGTACTTC. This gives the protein CASSYRGAQETQYF.

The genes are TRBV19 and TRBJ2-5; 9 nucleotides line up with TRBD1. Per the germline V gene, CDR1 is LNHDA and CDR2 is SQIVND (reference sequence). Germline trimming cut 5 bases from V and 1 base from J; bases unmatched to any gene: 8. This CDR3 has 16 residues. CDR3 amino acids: CASSVNRGQGQETQYF. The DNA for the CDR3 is TGTGCCAGTAGTGTTAATAGGGGACAGGGCCAAGAGACCCAGTACTTC.

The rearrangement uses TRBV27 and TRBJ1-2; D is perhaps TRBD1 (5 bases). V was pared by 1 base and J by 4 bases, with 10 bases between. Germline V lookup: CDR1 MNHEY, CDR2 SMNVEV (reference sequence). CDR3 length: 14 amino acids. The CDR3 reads CASSLYKGSYGYTF. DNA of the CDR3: TGTGCCAGCAGTTTATATAAGGGGTCCTATGGCTACACCTTC.

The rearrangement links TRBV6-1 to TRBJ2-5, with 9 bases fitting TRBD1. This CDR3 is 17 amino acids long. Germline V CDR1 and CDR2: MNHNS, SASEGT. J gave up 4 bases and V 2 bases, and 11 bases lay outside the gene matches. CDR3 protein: CASSESPPGTGIETQYF. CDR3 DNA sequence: TGTGCCAGCAGTGAATCACCTCCGGGGACAGGGATAGAGACCCAGTACTTC.

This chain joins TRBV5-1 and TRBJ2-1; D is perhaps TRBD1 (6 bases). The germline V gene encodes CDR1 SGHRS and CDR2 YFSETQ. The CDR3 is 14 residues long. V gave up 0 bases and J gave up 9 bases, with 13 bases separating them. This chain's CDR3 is CASSLGAGVGEQFF. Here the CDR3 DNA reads TGCGCCAGCAGCTTGGGAGCAGGGGTAGGTGAGCAGTTCTTC.

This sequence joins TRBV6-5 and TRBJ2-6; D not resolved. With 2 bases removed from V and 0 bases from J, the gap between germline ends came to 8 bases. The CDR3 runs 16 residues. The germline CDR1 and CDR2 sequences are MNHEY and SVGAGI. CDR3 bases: TGTGCCAGCAGTTACGGTCTAGACTCTGGGGCCAACGTCCTGACTTTC. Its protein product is CASSYGLDSGANVLTF.

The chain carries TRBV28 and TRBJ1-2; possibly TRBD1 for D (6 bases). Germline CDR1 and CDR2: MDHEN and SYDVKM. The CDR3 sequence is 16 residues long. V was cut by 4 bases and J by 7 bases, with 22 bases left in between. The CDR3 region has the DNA TGTGCCAGCAGTTCGGGCCCGGGGGCACGGGGGGGTGGCTACACCTTC. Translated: CASSSGPGARGGGYTF.

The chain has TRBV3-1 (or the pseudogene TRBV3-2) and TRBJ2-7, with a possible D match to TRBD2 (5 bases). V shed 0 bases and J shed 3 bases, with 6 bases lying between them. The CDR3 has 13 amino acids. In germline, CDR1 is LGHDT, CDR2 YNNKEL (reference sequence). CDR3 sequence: CASSQEAGYEQYF. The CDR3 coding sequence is TGTGCCAGCAGCCAAGAGGCGGGCTACGAGCAGTACTTC.

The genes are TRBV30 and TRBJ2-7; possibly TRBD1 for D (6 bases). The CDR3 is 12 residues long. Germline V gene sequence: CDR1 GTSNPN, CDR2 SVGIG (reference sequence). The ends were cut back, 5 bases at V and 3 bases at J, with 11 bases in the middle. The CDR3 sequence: CAWDRGSYEQYF. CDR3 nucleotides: TGTGCCTGGGATAGGGGGAGCTACGAGCAGTACTTC.

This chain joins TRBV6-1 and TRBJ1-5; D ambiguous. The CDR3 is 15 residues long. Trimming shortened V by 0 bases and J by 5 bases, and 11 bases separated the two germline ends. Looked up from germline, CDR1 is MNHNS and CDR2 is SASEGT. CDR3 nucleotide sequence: TGTGCCAGCAGTGAAGCTAGAGGAGGCCATCAGCCCCAGCATTTT. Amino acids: CASSEARGGHQPQHF.

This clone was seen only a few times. As DNA, the CDR3 is TGCGCCAGCAGCTTGTGGGGTATAGGGGGAGCAGGGGCCAACGTCCTGACTTTC. It translates to CASSLWGIGGAGANVLTF. The gene calls are TRBV5-1 and TRBJ2-6; D is possibly TRBD1 (6 bases). V was pared by 1 base and J by 4 bases, with 18 bases between. CDR1 is SGHRS and CDR2 is YFSETQ in the germline V gene. CDR3 length equals 18 residues.

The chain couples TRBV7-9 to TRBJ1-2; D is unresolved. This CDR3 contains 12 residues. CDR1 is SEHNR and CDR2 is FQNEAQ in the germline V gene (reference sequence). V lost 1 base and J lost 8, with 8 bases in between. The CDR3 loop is CASSLERAGYTF. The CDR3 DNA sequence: TGTGCCAGCAGCTTAGAGAGGGCGGGCTACACCTTC. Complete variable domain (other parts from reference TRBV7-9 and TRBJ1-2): DTGVSQNPRHKITKRGQNVTFRCDPISEHNRLYWYRQTLGQGPEFLTYFQNEAQLEKSRLLSDRFSAERPKGSFSTLEIQRTEQGDSAMYLCASSLERAGYTFGSGTRLTVV.

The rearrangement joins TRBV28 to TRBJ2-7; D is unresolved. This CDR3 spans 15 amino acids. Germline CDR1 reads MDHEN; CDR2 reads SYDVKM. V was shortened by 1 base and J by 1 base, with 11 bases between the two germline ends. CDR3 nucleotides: TGTGCCAGCAGTTTATATAACGCTGGATCCTACGAGCAGTACTTC. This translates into CASSLYNAGSYEQYF.